The clone carrying this T cell receptor beta chain came up a few times. Its antigen is not identified. This CDR3 has 19 residues. Germline V gives CDR1 ENHRY, CDR2 SYGVKD. Trimming cost V 6 bases and J 2 bases; bases outside gene matches: 19. The sample is drawn from a study of T cell repertoires in cytomegalovirus infection. TCRdb called the reads again in MiXCR, with one record for every CDR3 protein. The table records about 700,000 distinct CDR3 sequences, 30% to 40% of them present only once. This chain connects TRBV10-3 to TRBJ2-3, with TRBD2 identical over 8 bases. The sequences come from cultured PBMCs, collected from culture after CMV antigen stimulation. This TCR was recovered from a human donor in good health (CMV status not recorded). Some clones in this sample may be carry-over from other donors' samples. CDR3 nucleotides: TGTGCCATCAGCCCGATGGGGGTAGCGGGACACCTGTACACAGATACGCAGTATTTT. This translates into CAISPMGVAGHLYTDTQYF.